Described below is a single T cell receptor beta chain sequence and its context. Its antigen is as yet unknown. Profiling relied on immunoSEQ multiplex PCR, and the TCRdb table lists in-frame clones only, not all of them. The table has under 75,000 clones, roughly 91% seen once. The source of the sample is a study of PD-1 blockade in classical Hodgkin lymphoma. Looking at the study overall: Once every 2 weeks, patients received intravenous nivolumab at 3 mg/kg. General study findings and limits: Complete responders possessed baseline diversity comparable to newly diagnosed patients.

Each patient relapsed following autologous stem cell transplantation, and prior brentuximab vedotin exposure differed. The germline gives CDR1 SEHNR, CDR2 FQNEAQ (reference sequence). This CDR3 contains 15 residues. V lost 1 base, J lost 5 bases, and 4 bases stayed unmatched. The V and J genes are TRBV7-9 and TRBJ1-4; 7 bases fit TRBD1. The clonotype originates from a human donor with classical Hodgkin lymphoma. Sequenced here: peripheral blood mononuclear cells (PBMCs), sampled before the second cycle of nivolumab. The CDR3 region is CASSLGDSLNEKLFF. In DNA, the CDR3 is TGTGCCAGCAGCTTAGGGGACAGTCTCAATGAAAAACTGTTTTTT.